The 31 T cell receptor beta chains listed next were all sequenced from one sample in a study of early T cells in non-severe SARS-CoV-2 infection. TCRdb redid the calling of the 5' RACE reads with MiXCR, one entry per CDR3 protein. Among about 33,000 distinct CDR3 sequences listed, approximately 5.2% were seen once. The sample was whole blood. These receptors all come from an adult who was a healthcare worker with PCR-confirmed SARS-CoV-2 infection or an uninfected control (not recorded which).

This clonotype was recorded at least ten times. The genes are TRBV3-1 and TRBJ2-3, with D tentatively TRBD2 (5 bases). The germline V and J ends were trimmed by 0 bases and 0 bases, with 16 bases remaining between them. The CDR3 runs to 18 residues. Germline CDR1 LGHDT, CDR2 YNNKEL (reference sequence). The CDR3, as DNA: TGTGCCAGCAGCCAAGATCGTGGAGGAAGACCTAGCACAGATACGCAGTATTTT. Translating it yields CASSQDRGGRPSTDTQYF.

This clonotype was counted ten times or more. The chain uses TRBV24-1 and TRBJ2-2; tentatively, D is TRBD2 (5 bases). The ends were cut back, 8 bases at V and 8 bases at J, with 20 bases in the middle. The germline V gene has CDR1 KGHDR and CDR2 SFDVKD. The CDR3 has 15 residues. CDR3 sequence (DNA): TGTGCCACCACTTTGTCTGGGAGCTCGGCGGGGGAGCTGTTTTTT. Protein sequence: CATTLSGSSAGELFF.

In this sample, this clonotype turned up many times. The chain combines TRBV7-2 with TRBJ2-7, with D perhaps given as TRBD1 or TRBD2 (5 bases each). The germline V and J ends were trimmed by 7 bases and 9 bases, with 19 bases remaining between them. This CDR3 has 13 amino acids. Germline assignment: CDR1 SGHTA and CDR2 FQGNSA. The CDR3 here is CASNPEGQGRQYF. The CDR3 DNA sequence: TGTGCCAGCAACCCCGAGGGGCAGGGACGGCAGTACTTC.

This clonotype was counted ten times or more. The CDR3 protein is CASSPRDIGFGELFF. DNA of the CDR3: TGTGCCAGCAGCCCCCGGGACATAGGCTTTGGGGAGCTGTTTTTT. The V call is TRBV3-1, the J call TRBJ2-2; D may be TRBD1 (6 bases). This CDR3 has 15 residues. Looked up from germline, CDR1 is LGHDT and CDR2 is YNNKEL (reference sequence). V was clipped by 4 bases and J by 8 bases, with 17 bases between them.

V is TRBV12-3 or TRBV12-4 and J is TRBJ2-1; 7 bases line up with TRBD1. J lost 9 bases, V lost 3 bases, and 8 bases had no gene match. The CDR3 sequence is 14 residues long. In nucleotides, the CDR3 is TGTGCCAGCAGTTTTGTAAAAGGGGGCGGTGAGCAGTTCTTC. This encodes CASSFVKGGGEQFF.

This clonotype was counted at least ten times. The V call is TRBV7-3, the J call TRBJ2-2, with 7 bases that match TRBD1. The germline gives CDR1 SGHTA, CDR2 FQGTGA. V shed 5 bases, J shed 1 base, and the junction held 4 bases outside the gene matches. The CDR3 has 15 residues. CDR3 bases: TGTGCCAGCAGCACACAGGGGATGAACACCGGGGAGCTGTTTTTT. Amino acids: CASSTQGMNTGELFF.

This clonotype was seen ten or more times. The chain links TRBV9 to TRBJ2-1; D is perhaps TRBD2 (6 bases). The CDR3 runs 15 residues. The germline gives CDR1 SGDLS, CDR2 YYNGEE. The V end was cut by 0 bases, the J end by 6 bases, with 13 bases between. CDR3 sequence: CASSVERGKSNEQFF. DNA for the CDR3: TGTGCCAGCAGCGTAGAACGGGGGAAGAGCAATGAGCAGTTCTTC.

This clonotype occurred many times. In nucleotides, the CDR3 is TGTGCCAGCAGCTTCGAGGGAAACACCGGGGAGCTGTTTTTT. The encoded protein is CASSFEGNTGELFF. This rearrangement joins TRBV7-9 to TRBJ2-2; tentative D call: TRBD2 (5 bases). This CDR3 spans 14 amino acids. Germline V gene lookup returns CDR1 SEHNR and CDR2 FQNEAQ (reference sequence). V was pared by 3 bases and J by 2 bases, with 7 bases between. The full variable domain, rest sourced from reference TRBV7-9 and TRBJ2-2, is DTGVSQNPRHKITKRGQNVTFRCDPISEHNRLYWYRQTLGQGPEFLTYFQNEAQLEKSRLLSDRFSAERPKGSFSTLEIQRTEQGDSAMYLCASSFEGNTGELFFGEGSRLTVL.

This clonotype was counted many times. The chain combines TRBV29-1 with TRBJ2-1, with TRBD2 as a possible D gene (5 bases). V was clipped by 7 bases and J by 6 bases, with 16 bases between them. The CDR3 contains 13 residues. Germline values: CDR1 SQVTM, CDR2 ANQGSEA. The CDR3 sequence is CSELTSIGNEQFF. The CDR3 nucleotides read TGCAGCGAACTTACTAGTATCGGCAATGAGCAGTTCTTC.

This clonotype was recorded a few times. V is TRBV12-3 or TRBV12-4 and J is TRBJ1-5; maybe TRBD1 (6 bases). The CDR3 sequence is 17 residues long. Deletions cut 3 bases from V and 6 bases from J, with 21 bases between. The CDR3 DNA reads TGTGCCAGCAGTTTCTCCCTCACAGGGATTGACGGTCAGCCCCAGCATTTT. Amino acids: CASSFSLTGIDGQPQHF.

Regarding this clonotype: A much bigger clone sits one base away, suggesting this may be a read error. CDR3 in DNA: TGCAGTGCTAGTCCACACAGCTCTATGCCAGATACGCAGTATTTT. As protein: CSASPHSSMPDTQYF. This chain uses TRBV20-1 with TRBJ2-3; D is ambiguous. V dropped 3 bases and J dropped 4 bases, with 17 bases sitting between them. The CDR3 contains 15 residues. Germline lookup yields CDR1 DFQATT and CDR2 SNEGSKA (reference sequence).

On this clonotype itself: At one end, the junction sequence differs from germline, possibly due to a read error. The rearrangement uses TRBV20-1 and TRBJ2-7; 8 nucleotides agree with TRBD1. Germline V lookup: CDR1 DFQATT, CDR2 SNEGSKA (reference sequence). This CDR3 is built from 15 residues. The CDR3 spells CSASIPDRASYEQHF. The CDR3 region has the DNA TGCAGTGCTTCCATCCCGGACAGGGCGAGCTACGAGCAGCACTTC.

The chain links TRBV6-6 to TRBJ1-1; the D is unclear. Germline assignment: CDR1 MNHNY and CDR2 SVGAGI (reference sequence). V was clipped by 5 bases and J by 8 bases, with 15 bases between them. The length of the CDR3 is 13 residues. CDR3 loop: CASSRGLGREAFF. CDR3 DNA: TGTGCCAGCAGTCGAGGACTGGGCAGGGAAGCTTTCTTT.

There are many counts of this clonotype. The chain is built from TRBV12-3 or TRBV12-4 and TRBJ2-6, with D hard to call. With 1 base removed from V and 0 bases from J, the gap between germline ends came to 7 bases. The CDR3 runs 16 residues. The CDR3 nucleotides are TGTGCCAGCAGTTTAGATCCAAGCTCTGGGGCCAACGTCCTGACTTTC. Amino acids: CASSLDPSSGANVLTF.

Only a few counts were recorded for this clonotype. The chain combines TRBV5-6 with TRBJ2-5; 9 positions match TRBD2. The CDR3 length is 14 residues. Germline V CDR1 and CDR2: SGHDT, YYEEEE. Trimming took 4 bases from V and 5 from J; bases not matched to a gene: 6. CDR3 sequence: CASSPIAGAETQYF. The CDR3 nucleotides read TGTGCCAGCAGCCCAATAGCGGGAGCGGAGACCCAGTACTTC.

This clonotype was counted ten times or more. The chain employs TRBV2 and TRBJ2-6; D is uncertain. V was pared by 2 bases and J by 0 bases, with 5 bases between. The CDR3 has 15 residues. CDR1 and CDR2 (germline): SNHLY, FYNNEI. The CDR3 loop is CASSETYSGANVLTF. The CDR3 DNA reads as TGTGCCAGCAGTGAAACTTACTCTGGGGCCAACGTCCTGACTTTC.

This clonotype was observed many times. The chain has TRBV25-1 and TRBJ2-5, with D perhaps matching TRBD1 (5 bases). The V end was cut by 2 bases, the J end by 4 bases, with 14 bases between. Germline loops: CDR1 MGHDK, CDR2 SYGVNS. CDR3 size: 15 residues. CDR3 amino acids: CASSERRSRGETQYF. The CDR3 DNA reads TGTGCCAGCAGTGAACGGCGATCTAGGGGAGAGACCCAGTACTTC.

This clonotype was observed a few times. V and J are TRBV12-3 or TRBV12-4 and TRBJ2-3; TRBD2 is a possible D gene (6 bases). V was clipped by 7 bases and J by 6 bases, with 17 bases between them. The CDR3 length is 14 residues. The CDR3 DNA reads as TGTGCCAGCATCCCGACTAGAAGCGACGATACGCAGTATTTT. Protein product: CASIPTRSDDTQYF.

This clonotype occurred many times. V and J are TRBV10-3 and TRBJ1-2, with D possibly TRBD1 on 5 matching bases. Germline V gene lookup returns CDR1 ENHRY and CDR2 SYGVKD. Trimming removed 6 bases at V and 3 bases at J, with 11 bases between. This CDR3 is 13 amino acids long. CDR3 in DNA: TGTGCCATCAGCCTCGACAGTGACTATGGCTACACCTTC. Amino acids: CAISLDSDYGYTF.

This clonotype was seen ten or more times. The chain joins TRBV20-1 to TRBJ1-1, with unresolved D. The CDR3 runs to 12 residues. The germline V gene has CDR1 DFQATT and CDR2 SNEGSKA (reference sequence). The ends were cut back, 0 bases at V and 6 bases at J, with 8 bases in the middle. CDR3 sequence: CSARDWAAEAFF. The CDR3 DNA reads as TGCAGTGCTAGAGATTGGGCGGCTGAAGCTTTCTTT.

The chain combines TRBV5-1 with TRBJ2-7; 9 bases fit TRBD1. This CDR3 has 15 residues. Germline-derived CDR1 and CDR2 are SGHRS and YFSETQ. The V and J ends lost 4 bases and 1 base, in that order; junction bases with no gene match: 6. The CDR3 is CASSPRTGDSYEQYF. The DNA of the CDR3 is TGCGCCAGCAGCCCGCGGACAGGGGATTCCTACGAGCAGTACTTC.

The chain combines TRBV7-6 with TRBJ2-2; the D gene is possibly TRBD1 (6 bases). Between the trimmed V and J ends, which lost 1 base and 4 bases, there was a span of 10 bases. The CDR3 length is 15 residues. The germline gives CDR1 SGHVS, CDR2 FNYEAQ. CDR3 in DNA: TGTGCCAGCAGCTTAGGTACAGGGTTCACCGGGGAGCTGTTTTTT. Translating it yields CASSLGTGFTGELFF.

The genes are TRBV5-4 and TRBJ1-3; tentatively, D is TRBD1 (5 bases). Trimming took off 4 bases at V and 0 bases at J, with 14 bases between the two ends. The V gene's germline CDR1 is SGHNT and CDR2 YYREEE (reference sequence). The CDR3 runs 16 residues. The CDR3 spells CASSQNSGISGNTIYF. Here the CDR3 DNA reads TGTGCCAGCAGCCAAAATTCAGGGATCTCTGGAAACACCATATATTTT.

This clonotype showed up many times. The chain joins TRBV14 to TRBJ2-3; D remains ambiguous. Germline V gene lookup returns CDR1 SGHDN and CDR2 FVKESK. V shed 4 bases and J shed 4 bases, with 6 bases lying between them. The length of the CDR3 is 12 residues. For the CDR3, the DNA is TGTGCCAGCAGCCTAAGTGCAGATACGCAGTATTTT. This gives the protein CASSLSADTQYF.

The sample holds a few counts of this clonotype. J is TRBJ2-7 and V is TRBV28; D could derive from TRBD1 or TRBD2 (5 bases each). Germline lookup yields CDR1 MDHEN and CDR2 SYDVKM. V was shortened by 6 bases and J by 3 bases, with 15 bases between the two germline ends. The CDR3 length is 14 residues. The CDR3 DNA sequence: TGTGCCAGCAGCCAAGGGACGGAACGCTACGAGCAGTACTTC. This encodes CASSQGTERYEQYF.

A few counts support this clonotype. The V gene is TRBV19, the J gene TRBJ2-3, with a weak D call TRBD1 (5 bases). The V end was cut by 3 bases, the J end by 1 base, with 17 bases between. This CDR3 has 17 amino acids. Per germline, CDR1 LNHDA and CDR2 SQIVND (reference sequence). CDR3 sequence (DNA): TGTGCCAGTAGTATCCAACAGGCTCTAAGGGGCACAGATACGCAGTATTTT. It encodes CASSIQQALRGTDTQYF.

There are many counts of this clonotype. This rearrangement joins TRBV7-9 to TRBJ1-4; the D is unclear. This CDR3 is built from 14 residues. The V and J ends lost 1 base and 6 bases respectively, with 9 bases between them. The germline V gene has CDR1 SEHNR and CDR2 FQNEAQ (reference sequence). Here the CDR3 reads CASSLVLKDEKLFF. Written as DNA, the CDR3 is TGTGCCAGCAGCTTAGTGCTCAAGGATGAAAAACTGTTTTTT.

There are a few counts of this clonotype. This rearrangement joins TRBV12-5 to TRBJ2-2; 7 bases are shared with TRBD1. In germline, CDR1 is LGHNT, CDR2 FRNRAP. This CDR3 is 15 amino acids long. The V gene end was trimmed by 2 bases and the J gene end by 5 bases; junction bases not matched to a gene: 5. The CDR3 nucleotides read TGTGCTAGTGGTTTGAGGCAGGGGGATACCGGGGAGCTGTTTTTT. It is translated as CASGLRQGDTGELFF.

Ten or more counts support this clonotype. The rearrangement links TRBV5-5 to TRBJ2-2, with D unclear. Germline CDR1 SGHKS, CDR2 YYEKEE (reference sequence). V was cut by 2 bases and J by 3 bases, with 5 bases left in between. CDR3 size: 13 residues. The CDR3 spells CASSLHYTGELFF. The CDR3 region has the DNA TGTGCCAGCAGCTTACATTACACCGGGGAGCTGTTTTTT.

This clonotype was counted once. The chain is built from TRBV18 and TRBJ2-7; D is unclear. The CDR3 consists of 14 residues. CDR1 is KGHSH and CDR2 is LQKENI in the germline V gene. V was pared by 8 bases and J by 7 bases, with 21 bases between. The CDR3 spells CASTSGPGVWEQYF. The CDR3 DNA is TGTGCCAGCACCTCTGGCCCGGGTGTTTGGGAGCAGTACTTC.

The chain carries TRBV19 and TRBJ1-2, with TRBD1 identical over 7 bases. The CDR3 loop spans 13 amino acids. Germline CDR1 reads LNHDA; CDR2 reads SQIVND (reference sequence). Germline trimming cut 5 bases from V and 3 bases from J; bases unmatched to any gene: 3. CDR3 in DNA: TGTGCCAGTAGTTTCACAGGGGACTATGGCTACACCTTC. It codes for CASSFTGDYGYTF.